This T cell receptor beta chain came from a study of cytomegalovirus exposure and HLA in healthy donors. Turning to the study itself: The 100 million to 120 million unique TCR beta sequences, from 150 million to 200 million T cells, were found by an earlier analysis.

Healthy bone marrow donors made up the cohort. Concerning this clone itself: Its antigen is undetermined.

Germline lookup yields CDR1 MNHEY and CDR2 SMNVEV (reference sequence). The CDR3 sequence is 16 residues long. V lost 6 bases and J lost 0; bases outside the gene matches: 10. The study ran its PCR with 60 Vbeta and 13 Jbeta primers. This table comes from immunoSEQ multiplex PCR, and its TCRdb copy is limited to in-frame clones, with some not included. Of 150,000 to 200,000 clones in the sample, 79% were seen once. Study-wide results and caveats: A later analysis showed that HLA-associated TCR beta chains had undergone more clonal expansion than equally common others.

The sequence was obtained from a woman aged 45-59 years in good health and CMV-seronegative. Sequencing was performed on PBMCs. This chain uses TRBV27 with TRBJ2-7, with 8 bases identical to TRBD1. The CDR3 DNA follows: TGTGCCAGCAGACGTAGACAGGGGCCTTCCTCCTACGAGCAGTACTTC. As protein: CASRRRQGPSSYEQYF.